A single sample is the source of the 29 T cell receptor beta chains below, sequenced in a study of T-cell reconstitution after alpha-beta-depleted transplantation in children. Library preparation (for TCRbeta) was performed with unique molecular identifiers. Using its own MiXCR run on the PCR reads, TCRdb lists one record per CDR3 protein. The sample yields approximately 1,000,000 distinct CDR3 sequences, about 30% seen once. The sequencing here drew on PBMCs, mostly from graft donor cells, taken 360 days after TCRalphabeta/CD19-depleted stem cell transplant. The receptors shown here come from a boy in the first two years of life who had a stem cell transplant for SCID, so the T cells may come from the graft donor.

This clonotype was seen more than once but under ten times. This chain uses TRBV12-3 or TRBV12-4 with TRBJ1-3; unclear D gene. The CDR3 spans 15 residues. V gave up 1 base and J gave up 0 bases, with 7 bases separating them. The CDR3 loop reads CASSLELYSGNTIYF. The DNA for the CDR3 is TGTGCCAGCAGTTTAGAGCTCTACTCTGGAAACACCATATATTTT.

The chain uses TRBV7-2 and TRBJ1-5; TRBD1 aligns across 9 bases. The CDR3 loop spans 14 amino acids. V was clipped by 5 bases and J by 4 bases; unmatched bases: 3. Germline V lookup: CDR1 SGHTA, CDR2 FQGNSA. The CDR3 loop is CASSRDRANQPQHF. For the CDR3, the DNA is TGTGCCAGCAGCCGGGACAGGGCGAATCAGCCCCAGCATTTT.

The chain carries TRBV12-3 or TRBV12-4 and TRBJ2-1; 13 bases fit TRBD2. Trimming at V came to 6 bases and at J to 5 bases, leaving 7 bases not matched to a gene. The CDR3 contains 16 residues. The CDR3 protein is CASSPILAGGNNEQFF. The CDR3 DNA reads TGTGCCAGCAGCCCCATACTAGCGGGGGGGAACAATGAGCAGTTCTTC.

This sequence joins TRBV4-3 and TRBJ2-5; D is unclear. Germline values: CDR1 LGHNA, CDR2 YSLEER. V was shortened by 1 base and J by 5 bases, with 20 bases between the two germline ends. CDR3 size: 17 residues. CDR3 residues: CASSQGLRVDASETQYF. Written as DNA, the CDR3 is TGCGCCAGCAGCCAAGGTTTACGGGTGGACGCAAGTGAGACCCAGTACTTC.

This clonotype was picked up a small number of times. The chain combines TRBV5-1 with TRBJ2-5, with D perhaps matching TRBD1 (5 bases). The length of the CDR3 is 15 residues. Germline V CDR1 and CDR2: SGHRS, YFSETQ. V gave up 0 bases and J gave up 2 bases, with 11 bases separating them. CDR3 nucleotides: TGCGCCAGCAGCTTGGTCACAGGCCTTCAAGAGACCCAGTACTTC. Its translation is CASSLVTGLQETQYF.

This clonotype was recorded a few times. The chain recombines TRBV6-1 with TRBJ2-3; D gene ambiguous. CDR1 is MNHNS, CDR2 SASEGT, per germline. Deletions cut 7 bases from V and 3 bases from J, with 17 bases between. The CDR3 length is 15 residues. The CDR3 is CASKKSKSWTDTQYF. In DNA form, the CDR3 reads TGTGCCAGCAAAAAATCGAAGAGTTGGACAGATACGCAGTATTTT.

In its sample, this clonotype was seen a few times. The J gene is TRBJ2-5, the V gene TRBV5-1; the D gene is possibly TRBD1 (6 bases). Between the trimmed V and J ends, which lost 3 bases and 2 bases, there was a span of 14 bases. CDR1 and CDR2 (germline): SGHRS, YFSETQ. The CDR3 is 15 residues long. CDR3 loop: CASSWHQGQQETQYF. The CDR3 DNA reads TGCGCCAGCAGCTGGCACCAGGGGCAGCAAGAGACCCAGTACTTC.

This clonotype was counted a few times. The V call is TRBV28, the J call TRBJ1-5; 10 nucleotides match TRBD1. The germline V gene encodes CDR1 MDHEN and CDR2 SYDVKM. The CDR3 runs 16 residues. J lost 5 bases, V lost 4 bases, and 8 bases had no gene match. The CDR3 DNA is TGTGCCAGCAGTTCGGGGATTGACAGGGGGCATCAGCCCCAGCATTTT. Translating gives CASSSGIDRGHQPQHF.

This clonotype was found a few times. V is TRBV6-5 and J is TRBJ2-1; 13 nucleotides align to TRBD2. The V segment lost 4 bases and the J segment 4 bases; nucleotides outside the gene matches: 10. The length of the CDR3 is 18 residues. From germline, CDR1 is MNHEY and CDR2 SVGAGI. The CDR3 coding sequence is TGTGCCAGCAGTTCAATTGTCACTAGCGGGGGGGCTTACAATGAGCAGTTCTTC. Its protein product is CASSSIVTSGGAYNEQFF.

In this sample, this clonotype turned up a few times. This chain joins TRBV27 and TRBJ2-3; D not resolved. The CDR3 consists of 14 residues. Germline values: CDR1 MNHEY, CDR2 SMNVEV (reference sequence). Trimming left V 9 bases short and J 3 bases short, with 16 bases between. The chain's CDR3 is CASTNNPRTDTQYF. For the CDR3, the DNA is TGTGCCAGTACCAACAATCCCCGGACAGATACGCAGTATTTT.

This clonotype was observed a handful of times. V gene TRBV9 combines with J gene TRBJ2-5; tentative D call: TRBD1 (6 bases). Germline V gene data show CDR1 as SGDLS and CDR2 as YYNGEE. V was pared by 4 bases and J by 2 bases, with 15 bases between. The CDR3 consists of 15 residues. The CDR3 here is CASSPGDLGQETQYF. CDR3 bases: TGTGCCAGCAGCCCAGGGGATTTGGGGCAAGAGACCCAGTACTTC.

The rearrangement joins TRBV7-3 to TRBJ2-1, with TRBD1 matching over 9 bases. V trimming: 4 bases; J trimming: 3 bases; junction bases outside the gene matches: 10. Germline CDR1 SGHTA, CDR2 FQGTGA. The CDR3 loop spans 17 amino acids. CDR3 residues: CASSSQPGQGNYNEQFF. For the CDR3, the DNA is TGTGCCAGCAGCTCCCAACCGGGACAGGGTAACTACAATGAGCAGTTCTTC.

V is TRBV7-4 and J is TRBJ2-1; 14 positions agree with TRBD2. V lost 2 bases, J lost 0 bases, and 21 bases stayed unmatched. The CDR3 spans 24 residues. The germline V gene encodes CDR1 SGHVT and CDR2 SQSDAQ. The CDR3 protein is CASSLLAWPRGLAGGLSSYNEQFF. DNA of the CDR3: TGTGCCAGCAGCTTATTGGCTTGGCCGCGCGGACTAGCGGGGGGCCTGAGCTCCTACAATGAGCAGTTCTTC.

This chain uses TRBV5-5 with TRBJ2-5; TRBD1 might be the D (6 bases). V lost 5 bases, J lost 1 base, and 18 bases lay in between. CDR1 is SGHKS, CDR2 YYEKEE, per germline (reference sequence). The CDR3 has 16 residues. The DNA of the CDR3 is TGTGCCAGCAGACGTACTCCCACAGGGCCCCAAGAGACCCAGTACTTC. Amino acids: CASRRTPTGPQETQYF.

Concerning this clonotype: The junction shows a germline mismatch at one end, possibly a read error. The V call is TRBV5-6, the J call TRBJ2-3; the D gene is possibly TRBD2 (5 bases). This CDR3 spans 14 amino acids. Germline CDR1 is SGHDT and CDR2 is YYEEEE. Here the CDR3 reads CASSLRAWNLERDF. As DNA, the CDR3 is TGTGCCAGCAGCTTGAGGGCCTGGAATCTCGAGAGGGATTTT. The whole variable domain, remainder taken from reference TRBV5-6 and TRBJ2-3, is DAGVTQSPTHLIKTRGQQVTLRCSPKSGHDTVSWYQQALGQGPQFIFQYYEEEERQRGNFPDRFSGHQFPNYSSELNVNALLLGDSALYLCASSLRAWNLERDFGPGTRLTVL.

The V gene is TRBV10-3, the J gene TRBJ2-7; D call uncertain. Germline assignment: CDR1 ENHRY and CDR2 SYGVKD. CDR3 length equals 12 residues. With 3 bases removed from V and 4 bases from J, the gap between germline ends came to 7 bases. The CDR3 loop is CAISDNRYEQYF. DNA of the CDR3: TGTGCCATCAGTGACAACAGATACGAGCAGTACTTC.

The chain has TRBV4-2 and TRBJ2-2; 12 nucleotides agree with TRBD1. The junction had 8 bases not matched to a gene; V was cut back by 2 bases and J by 7 bases. The CDR3 covers 17 residues. Looked up from germline, CDR1 is LGHNA and CDR2 is YNFKEQ. CDR3: CASSQSPGQGAVGELFF. The CDR3 nucleotides read TGTGCCAGCAGCCAAAGCCCGGGACAGGGGGCAGTCGGGGAGCTGTTTTTT.

The J gene is TRBJ2-4, the V gene TRBV28; D call uncertain. The germline gives CDR1 MDHEN, CDR2 SYDVKM. V lost 3 bases to trimming and J lost 6 bases, with 9 bases between them. The CDR3 is 13 amino acids. Here the CDR3 DNA reads TGTGCCAGCAGTTTGGGTGGCGGAAACATTCAGTACTTC. It translates to CASSLGGGNIQYF.

V and J are TRBV29-1 and TRBJ2-5; D is unclear. Trimming removed 3 bases at V and 4 bases at J, with 9 bases between. Germline V CDR1 and CDR2: SQVTM, ANQGSEA. The CDR3 has 12 residues. The CDR3 here is CSVEERRETQYF. For the CDR3, the DNA is TGCAGCGTTGAGGAGCGTCGAGAGACCCAGTACTTC. Supplemented by reference TRBV29-1 and TRBJ2-5, the full variable domain reads SAVISQKPSRDICQRGTSLTIQCQVDSQVTMMFWYRQQPGQSLTLIATANQGSEATYESGFVIDKFPISRPNLTFSTLTVSNMSPEDSSIYLCSVEERRETQYFGPGTRLLVL.

The gene calls are TRBV20-1 and TRBJ1-2, with D uncertain. The CDR3 totals 10 residues. Germline V CDR1 and CDR2: DFQATT, SNEGSKA (reference sequence). With 4 bases removed from V and 8 bases from J, the gap between germline ends came to 8 bases. In DNA form, the CDR3 reads TGCAGTGCTACAGCCGGGGGCTACACCTTC. The encoded protein is CSATAGGYTF.

This clonotype was observed a handful of times. The V call is TRBV9, the J call TRBJ2-1; D might be TRBD2 (7 bases). Germline loops: CDR1 SGDLS, CDR2 YYNGEE. CDR3 size: 16 residues. V was shortened by 2 bases and J by 7 bases, with 19 bases between the two germline ends. The CDR3 here is CASSVLPRGAENEQFF. DNA for the CDR3: TGTGCCAGCAGCGTCCTCCCCCGGGGGGCGGAAAATGAGCAGTTCTTC.

The chain combines TRBV2 with TRBJ1-1; a possible D gene is TRBD1 (6 bases). The CDR3 has 12 residues. The ends were cut back, 11 bases at V and 5 bases at J, with 15 bases in the middle. Germline V gene lookup returns CDR1 SNHLY and CDR2 FYNNEI. The CDR3 coding sequence is TGTGCCGGGGGCAGGAGGGCGACTGAAGCTTTCTTT. Residues: CAGGRRATEAFF.

The V and J genes are TRBV6-2 or TRBV6-3 and TRBJ2-5, with TRBD2 matching 10 bases. The CDR3 spans 16 residues. Germline V CDR1 and CDR2: MNHEY, SVGEGT. V was clipped by 4 bases and J by 1 base; unmatched bases: 6. CDR3 residues: CASSSPRTSGQETQYF. The CDR3 DNA reads TGTGCCAGCAGTTCCCCCCGGACTAGCGGCCAAGAGACCCAGTACTTC.

This clonotype was observed at least ten times. The genes are TRBV5-1 and TRBJ2-7; a weak D match, TRBD1 (5 bases). The CDR3 is 12 residues long. V lost 4 bases and J lost 3, with 8 bases in between. CDR1 is SGHRS and CDR2 is YFSETQ in the germline V gene. The CDR3 reads CASSTGHYEQYF. The CDR3 DNA reads as TGCGCCAGCAGCACCGGACACTACGAGCAGTACTTC.

The table lists this clonotype with a few counts. The chain is built from TRBV4-3 and TRBJ1-3; 9 bases match TRBD1. The CDR3 has 18 residues. CDR1 and CDR2 (germline): LGHNA, YSLEER. J gave up 4 bases and V 4 bases, and 14 bases lay outside the gene matches. CDR3 DNA: TGCGCCAGCAGCCCCAGACCGTCAGGGACAGGGAAAGGAAACACCATATATTTT. Its protein is CASSPRPSGTGKGNTIYF.

Only a few counts were recorded for this clonotype. A much larger clone lies one base from this, so it may be a read error. The CDR3 DNA is TGCAGTGCTAGCGAGGGCACAGATACGCAGTATTTT. Protein: CSASEGTDTQYF. J is TRBJ2-3 and V is TRBV20-1, with no clear D. CDR1 and CDR2 (germline): DFQATT, SNEGSKA (reference sequence). V was shortened by 3 bases and J by 1 base, with 5 bases between the two germline ends. The CDR3 contains 12 residues.

This CDR3 is CASSSQPTDRDNEQFF. The DNA of the CDR3 is TGTGCCAGCAGCTCCCAGCCCACCGACAGGGATAATGAGCAGTTCTTC. The V and J genes are TRBV7-6 and TRBJ2-1, with 7 bases lining up with TRBD1. CDR1 and CDR2 (germline): SGHVS, FNYEAQ. V dropped 4 bases and J dropped 7; count of bases not matched to a gene: 13. The CDR3 length is 16 residues.

The chain carries TRBV28 and TRBJ2-6; maybe TRBD2 (6 bases). Germline V gene data show CDR1 as MDHEN and CDR2 as SYDVKM. The CDR3 is 15 amino acids. Trimming left V 6 bases short and J 0 bases short, with 9 bases between. CDR3 region: CASSGGYSGANVLTF. The CDR3 coding sequence is TGTGCCAGCAGCGGAGGGTACTCTGGGGCCAACGTCCTGACTTTC.

This clonotype was found a few times. The chain has TRBV29-1 and TRBJ1-1; D not certain. The CDR3 runs 15 residues. Trimming cost V 4 bases and J 4 bases, with 19 bases left between them. The V gene's germline CDR1 is SQVTM and CDR2 ANQGSEA. CDR3 bases: TGCAGCGTTGTAGGTCATAACGGGGTTGGCACTGAAGCTTTCTTT. Residues: CSVVGHNGVGTEAFF.